Listed here are 21 T cell receptor beta chains from one sample, sequenced in a study of Graves' ophthalmopathy and Graves' hyperthyroidism. As the template, RNA transcripts were used to amplify TCR beta CDR3 regions. First-round RT-PCR used HTBI primers; second-round multiplex PCR followed. Via MiXCR, TCRdb re-called the multiplex PCR reads, giving one row per CDR3 protein. The sample gives over a million distinct CDR3 sequences, less than 45% of which show up once; 11% is in the top ten. Sequences were obtained from peripheral blood or thyroid tissue (not recorded which). These receptors originate from an adult man with Graves' hyperthyroidism.

V usage is TRBV2 and J usage is TRBJ2-7; D not certain. The CDR3 length is 12 residues. CDR1 SNHLY and CDR2 FYNNEI come from the germline V gene. V lost 7 bases, J lost 3 bases, and 10 bases lay in between. CDR3 loop: CASTESDYEQYF. The DNA for the CDR3 is TGTGCCAGCACAGAGAGTGACTACGAGCAGTACTTC. The whole variable domain, filled in from reference TRBV2 and TRBJ2-7, reads EPEVTQTPSHQVTQMGQEVILRCVPISNHLYFYWYRQILGQKVEFLVSFYNNEISEKSEIFDDQFSVERPDGSNFTLKIRSTKLEDSAMYFCASTESDYEQYFGPGTRLTVT.

V gene TRBV18 combines with J gene TRBJ1-5; D remains ambiguous. The CDR3 has 14 amino acids. Trimming removed 3 bases from V and 6 bases from J, with 12 bases in between. CDR1 and CDR2 (germline): KGHSH, LQKENI. In DNA, the CDR3 is TGTGCCAGCTCACCTAGCAGTAACAGTCAGCCCCAGCATTTT. It specifies CASSPSSNSQPQHF.

The chain combines TRBV20-1 with TRBJ2-5, with TRBD2 matching 10 bases. This CDR3 contains 13 residues. Germline V lookup: CDR1 DFQATT, CDR2 SNEGSKA (reference sequence). After removal of 5 bases from V and 3 bases from J, the junction contained 3 bases not matched to a gene. CDR3 residues: CSALGLAKETQYF. The CDR3 nucleotides are TGCAGTGCTTTGGGACTAGCGAAAGAGACCCAGTACTTC.

This clonotype was detected many times. The chain uses TRBV14 and TRBJ2-2; D gene uncertain. There are 14 residues in the CDR3. V was pared by 8 bases and J by 1 base, with 11 bases between. The germline V gene has CDR1 SGHDN and CDR2 FVKESK. CDR3 nucleotide sequence: TGTGCCAGCCGTTGGCGTCAGAACACCGGGGAGCTGTTTTTT. This translates into CASRWRQNTGELFF.

This clonotype appeared a few times. Here the CDR3 omits its conserved ending phenylalanine or tryptophan, so a read error is the likely source. No DNA is shown, since the ends of the CDR3 on it are uncertain; the CDR3 is the one TCRdb lists. J is TRBJ1-4 and V is TRBV29-1. Germline values: CDR1 SQVTM, CDR2 ANQGSEA. The CDR3 length is 9 residues, termini included. The CDR3 is CSVEGRQNY.

Ten or more counts support this clonotype. The chain uses TRBV29-1 and TRBJ2-7; TRBD1 aligns across 9 bases. Germline trimming cut 4 bases from V and 3 bases from J; bases unmatched to any gene: 7. Germline values: CDR1 SQVTM, CDR2 ANQGSEA. The CDR3 has 14 residues. The CDR3 sequence: CSVVWATGGYEQYF. CDR3 in DNA: TGCAGCGTTGTGTGGGCGACAGGGGGCTACGAGCAGTACTTC.

This clonotype was recorded many times. The chain combines TRBV20-1 with TRBJ2-2, with D possibly TRBD2 on 5 matching bases. In germline, CDR1 is DFQATT, CDR2 SNEGSKA (reference sequence). The CDR3 sequence is 13 residues long. Trimming stripped 6 bases from V and 4 bases from J, with 12 bases between. CDR3 region: CSAHFRGTGELFF. The DNA of the CDR3 is TGCAGTGCCCACTTCCGGGGCACCGGGGAGCTGTTTTTT.

The chain uses TRBV7-9 and TRBJ1-5; 9 nucleotides align to TRBD1. J lost 2 bases, V lost 5 bases, and 10 bases had no gene match. CDR1 SEHNR and CDR2 FQNEAQ come from the germline V gene (reference sequence). The CDR3 length is 17 residues. CDR3: CASSAGTGSVGNQPQHF. In nucleotides, the CDR3 is TGTGCCAGCAGCGCCGGGACAGGGTCGGTTGGCAATCAGCCCCAGCATTTT.

The J gene is TRBJ1-2, the V gene TRBV15; tentative D call: TRBD1 (5 bases). CDR1 and CDR2 from the germline V gene are LNHNV and YYDKDF (reference sequence). V was pared by 3 bases and J by 3 bases, with 14 bases between. The CDR3 sequence is 15 residues long. In DNA form, the CDR3 reads TGTGCCACCAGCAGCGTTGACGGGGGTCACTATGGCTACACCTTC. Its protein is CATSSVDGGHYGYTF.

V and J are TRBV15 and TRBJ2-3; D remains ambiguous. CDR1 is LNHNV, CDR2 YYDKDF, per germline (reference sequence). V lost 0 bases to trimming and J lost 0 bases, with 7 bases between them. This CDR3 is built from 15 residues. The CDR3 sequence is CATSRERASTDTQYF. In DNA, the CDR3 is TGTGCCACCAGCAGAGAGCGAGCTAGCACAGATACGCAGTATTTT.

The chain recombines TRBV12-3 or TRBV12-4 with TRBJ2-7; D is perhaps TRBD2 (6 bases). This CDR3 contains 16 residues. V lost 4 bases and J 7 bases, leaving 23 bases between the germline ends. The CDR3 sequence: CASSYSIGRGLNEQYF. The CDR3 DNA follows: TGTGCCAGCAGTTACTCGATCGGGAGAGGGCTTAATGAGCAGTACTTC.

With regard to this clonotype: A much more abundant neighbour one base away suggests this may be a read error. The chain is built from TRBV2 and TRBJ2-7; D unclear. The CDR3 has 15 residues. Germline assignment: CDR1 SNHLY and CDR2 FYNNEI. The CDR3 region has the DNA TGTGCCGGCAGTGAATACGCAGGAGCAAGTAACGAGCAGTACTTC. Residues: CAGSEYAGASNEQYF. The whole variable domain, remainder taken from reference TRBV2 and TRBJ2-7, is EPEVTQTPSHQVTQMGQEVILRCVPISNHLYFYWYRQILGQKVEFLVSFYNNEISEKSEIFDDQFSVERPDGSNFTLKIRSTKLEDSAMYFCAGSEYAGASNEQYFGPGTRLTVT.

Ten or more counts support this clonotype. The chain has TRBV10-3 and TRBJ1-2, with no clear D. The CDR3 totals 13 residues. Trimming removed 5 bases at V and 6 bases at J, with 13 bases between. The germline gives CDR1 ENHRY, CDR2 SYGVKD. The CDR3 here is CAISTSRIDGYTF. The DNA of the CDR3 is TGTGCCATCAGTACAAGTCGCATTGATGGCTACACCTTC.

This sequence joins TRBV29-1 and TRBJ2-7, with 14 bases that match TRBD2. Germline V gives CDR1 SQVTM, CDR2 ANQGSEA. Trimming at V came to 7 bases and at J to 7 bases, leaving 12 bases not matched to a gene. The CDR3 consists of 15 residues. The chain's CDR3 is CSAGPGTSGSSEQYF. The DNA for the CDR3 is TGCAGCGCAGGGCCCGGGACTAGCGGGAGTAGTGAGCAGTACTTC.

This clonotype was picked up many times. Mismatch with germline at one junction end may stem from a read error. This chain joins TRBV5-1 and TRBJ1-1, with 9 nucleotides matching TRBD1. Germline loops: CDR1 SGHRS, CDR2 YFSETQ. The CDR3 loop spans 15 amino acids. The CDR3 region is CASSLGTGLSTEAFF. The CDR3 DNA sequence: TGTGCCAGCAGCTTGGGGACAGGGCTGAGTACTGAAGCTTTCTTT.

As to this clonotype: A read error is likely, as this CDR3 ends without the conserved phenylalanine or tryptophan. The rearrangement links TRBV7-8 to TRBJ1-5; a possible D gene is TRBD1 (6 bases). CDR3 length: 15 residues. Trimming removed 5 bases from V and 2 bases from J, with 13 bases in between. Germline loops: CDR1 SGHVS, CDR2 FQNEAQ. Here the CDR3 reads CASSLHSGGNQPQHL. The CDR3 nucleotides are TGTGCCAGCAGCCTACATTCAGGGGGCAATCAGCCCCAGCATCTT.

The chain joins TRBV11-1 to TRBJ2-7; D is unresolved. This CDR3 is built from 14 residues. V was cut by 3 bases and J by 0 bases, with 9 bases left in between. Germline CDR1 SGHAT, CDR2 FQDESV (reference sequence). CDR3: CASSFSRNSYEQYF. The CDR3 bases are TGTGCCAGCAGCTTCTCCCGGAACTCCTACGAGCAGTACTTC.

The chain combines TRBV18 with TRBJ2-7; 7 bases agree with TRBD1. CDR3 size: 17 residues. Germline V CDR1 and CDR2: KGHSH, LQKENI. J was trimmed by 0 bases and V by 0 bases; bases with no gene match: 8. CDR3: CASSPPSGTASSYEQYF. The DNA of the CDR3 is TGTGCCAGCTCACCACCGTCAGGGACAGCCAGCTCCTACGAGCAGTACTTC.

This clonotype turned up a few times. The chain employs TRBV7-8 and TRBJ1-5; D uncertain. This CDR3 contains 15 residues. In germline, CDR1 is SGHVS, CDR2 FQNEAQ. V was cut by 3 bases and J by 0 bases, with 9 bases left in between. The CDR3 DNA reads as TGTGCCAGCAGCTTCGCCAGCCATAGCAATCAGCCCCAGCATTTT. This translates into CASSFASHSNQPQHF.

This chain uses TRBV12-3 or TRBV12-4 with TRBJ2-7; D tentatively fits TRBD1 or TRBD2 (5 bases each). The CDR3 extends over 13 amino acids. Trimming pared 8 bases from V and 5 bases from J, leaving 16 bases between. The CDR3 reads CASRRDAVNEQYF. CDR3 bases: TGTGCCAGCCGTAGGGACGCCGTGAACGAGCAGTACTTC.

This clonotype was recorded many times. V is TRBV20-1 and J is TRBJ1-2; no clear D. Germline-derived CDR1 and CDR2 are DFQATT and SNEGSKA (reference sequence). The CDR3 totals 12 residues. V gave up 2 bases and J gave up 4 bases, with 8 bases separating them. In DNA, the CDR3 is TGCAGTGCTAGAAAGGACCCCTATGGCTACACCTTC. Its translation is CSARKDPYGYTF.